These T cell receptor beta chains were read from a single sample in a study of T cell responses to AZD1222 COVID-19 vaccine. Generated by immunoSEQ multiplex PCR, the TCRdb table keeps only in-frame clones and is missing some. The sample records about 110,000 clones, about 89% being singletons. The starting material was peripheral blood, obtained 28 days after the second AZD1222 dose. All receptors come from an adult who received the AZD1222 COVID-19 vaccine. Each CDR3 is given with its conserved first and last residue. A D gene is named only where the DNA matches it firmly. Clone size is not always given. Where it is, it says once, few, many or a class for expanded clones.

>TRBV11-2|-|TRBJ2-3|-
TGTGCCAGCAGCTCCACCCTAAAGGATACGCAGTATTTT
CASSSTLKDTQYF
>TRBV28|once|TRBJ2-4|-
TGTGCCAGCAGTCTTACCTCCGACGGTTCCAAAAACATTCAGTACTTC
CASSLTSDGSKNIQYF
>TRBV5-5|-|TRBJ1-4|-
TGTGCCAGCAGCTTGGGCGTGAATACTAATGAAAAACTGTTTTTT
CASSLGVNTNEKLFF
>TRBV19|-|TRBJ1-1|-
TGTGCCAGCCGCAGAGGGAACACTGAAGCTTTCTTT
CASRRGNTEAFF
>TRBV6-5|-|TRBJ1-6|TRBD1
TGTGCCAGCAGTCTAGACAGGGTCTCACCCCTCCACTTT
CASSLDRVSPLHF
>TRBV27|-|TRBJ1-2|-
TGTGCCAGCAGGCGACTAGGCCAGCGCTATGGCTACACCTTC
CASRRLGQRYGYTF
>TRBV5-1|-|TRBJ2-5|-
TGCGCCAGCAGCTCGGCCAGCCTCCAAGAGACCCAGTACTTC
CASSSASLQETQYF
>TRBV19|few|TRBJ1-1|TRBD1
TGTGCCAGTAGTATCGGGACAGGCACGAACACTGAAGCTTTCTTT
CASSIGTGTNTEAFF
>TRBV6-2/TRBV6-3|once|TRBJ1-5|TRBD1
TGTGCCAGCAGTGCCAGGGGGCTATCGCCCCAGCATTTT
CASSARGLSPQHF
>TRBV6-1|-|TRBJ1-1|TRBD1
TGTGCCAGCAGTGAAACAGGGGAGTTCACTGAAGCTTTCTTT
CASSETGEFTEAFF
>TRBV29-1|-|TRBJ1-1|-
TGCAGCGTTCACCCGAACCGGGGGGTTACTGAAGCTTTCTTT
CSVHPNRGVTEAFF
>TRBV10-2|-|TRBJ2-5|TRBD2
TGCGCCACCCGACTAGCCGGGGAGACCCAGTACTTC
CATRLAGETQYF
>TRBV30|-|TRBJ1-5|TRBD1
TGTGCCTGGGATAAGGGGGCAACGCAGCCCCAGCATTTT
CAWDKGATQPQHF
>TRBV18|-|TRBJ2-1|-
TGTGCCAGCTCACCACCCGATAATGAGCAGTTCTTC
CASSPPDNEQFF
>TRBV18|few|TRBJ2-7|-
TGTGCCAGCTCACCACCCGCAGGGGCGGCCTACGAGCAGTACTTC
CASSPPAGAAYEQYF
>TRBV5-5|-|TRBJ2-7|TRBD1
TGTGCCAGCAGCTTGGGGGACAGGGTCGTCCGTATGGAGCAGTACTTC
CASSLGDRVVRMEQYF
>TRBV4-1|-|TRBJ1-3|-
TGCGCCAGCAGCCAAGTACAGGGCGGCGGAAACACCATATATTTT
CASSQVQGGGNTIYF
>TRBV30|-|TRBJ1-2|TRBD1
TGTGCCTGGAGTGAAAAAATAATGGGGGACAGGGACTATGGCTACACCTTC
CAWSEKIMGDRDYGYTF
>TRBV7-2|-|TRBJ1-1|-
TGTGCCAGCAGCCCCCGGTCCCAATTAAACACTGAAGCTTTCTTT
CASSPRSQLNTEAFF
>TRBV3-1/TRBV3-2|-|TRBJ1-5|-
TGTGCCAGCAGCCAAGGGGTATGGCTCGGCAATCAGCCCCAGCATTTT
CASSQGVWLGNQPQHF
>TRBV30|few|TRBJ1-3|TRBD1
TGTGCCTGGAAAGGGGGCGGAAACACCATATATTTT
CAWKGGGNTIYF
>TRBV4-1|-|TRBJ2-7|-
TGCGCCAGCAGCCAAGATCACAGTTACGAGCAGTACTTC
CASSQDHSYEQYF
>TRBV5-8|-|TRBJ1-5|TRBD1
TGTGCCAGCAGCTTGGGGGACAGGGTGAAGCCCCAGCATTTT
CASSLGDRVKPQHF
>TRBV6-1|-|TRBJ2-1|TRBD2
TGTGCCAGCATTCCCCGGACTAGCGGGAGTAATGAGCAGTTCTTC
CASIPRTSGSNEQFF
>TRBV30|-|TRBJ2-1|-
TGTGTCTGGAGCTCGGAGGACTACAATGAGCAGTTCTTC
CVWSSEDYNEQFF
>TRBV7-2|-|TRBJ2-5|-
TGTGCCAGCAGCTTCCAGGGCCACGAGACCCAGTACTTC
CASSFQGHETQYF
>TRBV19|-|TRBJ1-2|-
TGTGCCAGTAGTATCCACAGTGCGACTAACTATGGCTACACCTTC
CASSIHSATNYGYTF
>TRBV12-3/TRBV12-4|once|TRBJ1-1|-
TGTGCCAGCAGTTTACAGGCGGACACTGAAGCTTTCTTT
CASSLQADTEAFF
>TRBV9|-|TRBJ2-5|-
TGTGCCAGCAGCGTAGGAGGGCCTCAAGGGGAGACCCAGTACTTC
CASSVGGPQGETQYF
>TRBV7-3|-|TRBJ2-1|TRBD2
TGTGCCAGCAGCTCCAGCGGGGGGGATATGGATGAGCAGTTCTTC
CASSSSGGDMDEQFF
>TRBV7-9|-|TRBJ1-2|-
TGTGCCAGCAGTAATCCAAGTGGGATTCTCCGGGGCTACACCTTC
CASSNPSGILRGYTF
>TRBV5-6|-|TRBJ1-2|-
TGTGCCAGCAGCTTCCCCGGGGGTGACTATGGCTACACCTTC
CASSFPGGDYGYTF
>TRBV14|-|TRBJ1-1|-
TGTGCCAGCAGCCAACCCCCCTTGGGGTTCACTGAAGCTTTCTTT
CASSQPPLGFTEAFF